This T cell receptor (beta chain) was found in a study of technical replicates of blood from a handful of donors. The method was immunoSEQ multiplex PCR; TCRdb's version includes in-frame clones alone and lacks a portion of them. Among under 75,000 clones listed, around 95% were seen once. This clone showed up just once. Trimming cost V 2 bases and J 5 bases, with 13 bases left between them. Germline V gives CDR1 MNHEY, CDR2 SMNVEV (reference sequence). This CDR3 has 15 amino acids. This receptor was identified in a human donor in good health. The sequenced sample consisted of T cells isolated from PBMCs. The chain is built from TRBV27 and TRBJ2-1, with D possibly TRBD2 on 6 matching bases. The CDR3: CASSLGRENDNEQFF. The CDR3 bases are TGTGCCAGCAGTTTAGGACGGGAGAATGACAATGAGCAGTTCTTC.